The 6 T cell receptor beta chains below all came from one sample that was sequenced in a study of blood T cells in healthy people across ages. For the second PCR, which ran for 7 to 11 cycles, a sample-barcoded 5' primer and a J-beta primer mix were used. A single record per CDR3 protein comes from TCRdb applying MiXCR to the 5' RACE reads. The sample lists about 1.8 million distinct CDR3 sequences, about 50% seen once, with roughly 2% in the top ten. Material for sequencing was blood. These receptors were obtained from a woman aged 40 to 55 in good health.

CDR3 sequence reads: CASSLTGGDSNEKLFF. CDR3 bases: TGTGCCAGCAGTTTAACCGGCGGCGACTCTAATGAAAAACTGTTTTTT. The genes are TRBV12-3 or TRBV12-4 and TRBJ1-4, with D hard to call. The CDR3 has 16 amino acids. V lost 2 bases and J 3 bases, leaving 13 bases between the germline ends.

There are many counts of this clonotype. V and J are TRBV6-2 or TRBV6-3 and TRBJ2-5; weak D call: TRBD1 (6 bases). This CDR3 is built from 13 residues. Between the trimmed V and J ends, which lost 3 bases and 5 bases, there was a span of 10 bases. Germline V CDR1 and CDR2: MNHEY, SVGEGT. CDR3 sequence (DNA): TGTGCCAGCAGTTATACAGGGCCGGAGACCCAGTACTTC. The encoded protein is CASSYTGPETQYF.

This sequence joins TRBV6-5 and TRBJ2-1, with TRBD2 as a possible D gene (6 bases). Matching the DNA end better, TRBJ2-7 makes the J call doubtful. The CDR3 loop spans 20 amino acids. Germline lookup yields CDR1 MNHEY and CDR2 SVGAGI. The CDR3 DNA is TGTGCCAGCAGTTACCCGGAAGGCCCTATCCCGGACGGGGAGGTCGACGAGCAGTACTTC. This sequence encodes CASSYPEGPIPDGEVDEQYF.

This chain joins TRBV5-1 and TRBJ2-7; possible D gene TRBD2, 5 bases. Matching the DNA end better, TRBJ2-5 makes the J call doubtful. The CDR3 contains 15 residues. CDR1 is SGHRS, CDR2 YFSETQ, per germline. CDR3 amino acids: CASSSSAGGQETQYF. The CDR3 DNA follows: TGCGCCAGCAGCTCCTCGGCAGGCGGGCAGGAGACCCAGTACTTC.

The chain joins TRBV10-3 to TRBJ1-6, with 7 bases lining up with TRBD1. Germline V gene lookup returns CDR1 ENHRY and CDR2 SYGVKD. V was clipped by 3 bases and J by 17 bases; unmatched bases: 10. The CDR3 totals 13 residues. CDR3 amino acids: CAISDPGGTVIHF. The CDR3 DNA sequence: TGTGCCATCAGTGACCCAGGGGGGACAGTAATCCACTTT.

This clonotype was recorded at least ten times. The chain links TRBV7-9 to TRBJ2-7, with D possibly being TRBD2 (6 bases). Trimming stripped 1 base from V and 6 bases from J, with 13 bases between. The germline V gene has CDR1 SEHNR and CDR2 FQNEAQ (reference sequence). CDR3 length equals 14 residues. CDR3 DNA: TGTGCCAGCAGCTTAGGAGGAGGGGTTCCCGAGCAGTACTTC. This gives the protein CASSLGGGVPEQYF.